This entry is about one TCR beta chain. As yet, its antigen is unknown. The data belong to a study of cytomegalovirus exposure and HLA in healthy donors. Across the whole study: Assignment to the Caucasian-associated ancestry cluster applied to around 82% of the approximately 400 genotyped donors.

This CDR3 is built from 14 residues. Per germline, CDR1 SGHVS and CDR2 FNYEAQ. V was shortened by 1 base and J by 6 bases, with 13 bases between the two germline ends. The study's findings and limits: Rates of TCR association differed by HLA locus in a later analysis, with DRB1 highest and HLA-C lowest. HLA restriction was apparent for most CMV-associated TCR beta chains in a later analysis. A later analysis by the authors found several of the most significant clusters apparently linked to common viral pathogens.

Amplification used 60 Vbeta primers and 13 Jbeta primers. Profiling relied on immunoSEQ multiplex PCR, and the TCRdb table lists in-frame clones only, not all of them. The sample shows 110,000 or so clones, 76% of them seen only once. The source of this sequence is a woman between 50 and 59 years old in good health and CMV-seropositive. The V gene is TRBV7-6, the J gene TRBJ2-7, with D hard to call. Sequencing was carried out using PBMCs. CDR3 loop: CASSLVPLVGEQYF. The CDR3 nucleotides read TGTGCCAGCAGCTTAGTACCCCTGGTCGGCGAGCAGTACTTC.